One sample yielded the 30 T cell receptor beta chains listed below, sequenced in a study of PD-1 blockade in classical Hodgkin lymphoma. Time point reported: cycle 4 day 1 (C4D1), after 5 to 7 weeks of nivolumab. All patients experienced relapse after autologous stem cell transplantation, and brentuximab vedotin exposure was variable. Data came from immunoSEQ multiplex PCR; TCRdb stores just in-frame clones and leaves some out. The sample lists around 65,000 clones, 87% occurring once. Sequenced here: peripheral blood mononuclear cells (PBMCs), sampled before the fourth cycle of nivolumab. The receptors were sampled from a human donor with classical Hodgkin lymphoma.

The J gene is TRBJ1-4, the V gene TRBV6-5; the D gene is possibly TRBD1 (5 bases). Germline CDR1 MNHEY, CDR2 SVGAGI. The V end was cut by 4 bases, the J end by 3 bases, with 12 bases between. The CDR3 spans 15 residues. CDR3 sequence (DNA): TGTGCCAGCAGTTCGTTGGACAAATCTAATGAAAAACTGTTTTTT. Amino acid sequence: CASSSLDKSNEKLFF.

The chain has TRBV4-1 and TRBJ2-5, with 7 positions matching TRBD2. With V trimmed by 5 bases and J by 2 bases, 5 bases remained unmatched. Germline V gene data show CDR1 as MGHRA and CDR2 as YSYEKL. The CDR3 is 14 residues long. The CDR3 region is CASSSSGGQETQYF. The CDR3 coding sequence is TGCGCCAGCAGCTCCTCCGGGGGGCAAGAGACCCAGTACTTC.

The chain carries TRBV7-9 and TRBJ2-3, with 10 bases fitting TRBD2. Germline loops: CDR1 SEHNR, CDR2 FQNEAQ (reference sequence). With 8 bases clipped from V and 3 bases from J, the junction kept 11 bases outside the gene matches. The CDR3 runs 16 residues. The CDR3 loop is CASVKGSGGYTDTQYF. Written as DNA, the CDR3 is TGTGCCAGCGTAAAGGGTAGCGGGGGGTATACAGATACGCAGTATTTT.

CDR3 residues: CSVLDRDYPYNEQFF. In DNA form, the CDR3 reads TGCAGCGTGCTTGACCGGGACTATCCCTACAATGAGCAGTTCTTC. V gene TRBV29-1 combines with J gene TRBJ2-1, with TRBD2 matching 7 bases. From germline, CDR1 is SQVTM and CDR2 ANQGSEA. CDR3 size: 15 residues. V dropped 6 bases and J dropped 2; count of bases not matched to a gene: 10.

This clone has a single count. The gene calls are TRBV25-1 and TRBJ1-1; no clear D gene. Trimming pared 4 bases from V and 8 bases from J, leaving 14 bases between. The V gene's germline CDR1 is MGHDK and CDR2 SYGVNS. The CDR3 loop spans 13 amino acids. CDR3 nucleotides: TGTGCCAGCAGTGCTCTAGGAGGGAGCGAAGCTTTCTTT. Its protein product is CASSALGGSEAFF.

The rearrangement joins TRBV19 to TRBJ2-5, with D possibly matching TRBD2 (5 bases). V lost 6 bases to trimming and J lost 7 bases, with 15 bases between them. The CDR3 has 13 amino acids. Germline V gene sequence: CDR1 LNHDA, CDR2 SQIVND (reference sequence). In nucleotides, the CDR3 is TGTGCCAGTAGACCGGACTCCTTGGGGACCCAGTACTTC. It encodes CASRPDSLGTQYF.

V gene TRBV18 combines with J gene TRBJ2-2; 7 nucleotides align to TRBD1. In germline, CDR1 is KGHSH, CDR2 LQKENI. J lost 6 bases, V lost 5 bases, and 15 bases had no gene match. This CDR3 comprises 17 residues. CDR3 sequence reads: CASSTLGQAPLAGELFF. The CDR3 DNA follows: TGTGCCAGCTCAACCCTAGGACAGGCCCCTTTGGCCGGGGAGCTGTTTTTT. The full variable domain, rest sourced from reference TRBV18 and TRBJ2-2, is NAGVMQNPRHLVRRRGQEARLRCSPMKGHSHVYWYRQLPEEGLKFMVYLQKENIIDESGMPKERFSAEFPKEGPSILRIQQVVRGDSAAYFCASSTLGQAPLAGELFFGEGSRLTVL.

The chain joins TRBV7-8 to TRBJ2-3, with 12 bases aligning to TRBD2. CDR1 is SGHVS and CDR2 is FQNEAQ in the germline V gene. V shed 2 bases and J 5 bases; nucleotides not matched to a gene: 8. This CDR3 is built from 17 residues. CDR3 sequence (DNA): TGTGCCAGCAGCTTAACCCCTAGCGGGGGGGCCAGAGATACGCAGTATTTT. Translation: CASSLTPSGGARDTQYF.

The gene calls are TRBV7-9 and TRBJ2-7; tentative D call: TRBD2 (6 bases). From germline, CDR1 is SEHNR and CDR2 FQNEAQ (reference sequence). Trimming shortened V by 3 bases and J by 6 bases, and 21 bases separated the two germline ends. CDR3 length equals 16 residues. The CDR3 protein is CASSFDRDSPVGEQYF. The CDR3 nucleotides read TGTGCCAGCAGCTTCGACCGGGACTCTCCTGTTGGCGAGCAGTACTTC.

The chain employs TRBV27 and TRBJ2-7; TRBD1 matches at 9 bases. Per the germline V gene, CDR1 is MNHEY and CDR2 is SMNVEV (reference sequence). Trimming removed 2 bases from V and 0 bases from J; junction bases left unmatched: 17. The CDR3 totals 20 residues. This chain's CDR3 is CASSLDLGDRVNPSSYEQYF. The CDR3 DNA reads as TGTGCCAGCAGTTTAGACCTAGGGGACAGGGTCAACCCCAGCTCCTACGAGCAGTACTTC.

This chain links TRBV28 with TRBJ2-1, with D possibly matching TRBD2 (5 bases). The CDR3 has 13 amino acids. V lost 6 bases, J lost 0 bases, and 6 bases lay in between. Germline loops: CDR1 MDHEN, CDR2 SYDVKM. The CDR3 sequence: CASRRDSYNEQFF. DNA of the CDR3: TGTGCCAGCAGGAGGGACTCCTACAATGAGCAGTTCTTC.

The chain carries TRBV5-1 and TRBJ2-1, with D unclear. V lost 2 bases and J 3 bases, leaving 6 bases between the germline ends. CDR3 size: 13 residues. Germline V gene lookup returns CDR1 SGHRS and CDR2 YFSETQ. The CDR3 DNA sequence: TGCGCCAGCAGCTTTGACAACTACAATGAGCAGTTCTTC. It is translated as CASSFDNYNEQFF. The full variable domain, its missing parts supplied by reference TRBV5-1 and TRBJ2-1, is KAGVTQTPRYLIKTRGQQVTLSCSPISGHRSVSWYQQTPGQGLQFLFEYFSETQRNKGNFPGRFSGRQFSNSRSEMNVSTLELGDSALYLCASSFDNYNEQFFGPGTRLTVL.

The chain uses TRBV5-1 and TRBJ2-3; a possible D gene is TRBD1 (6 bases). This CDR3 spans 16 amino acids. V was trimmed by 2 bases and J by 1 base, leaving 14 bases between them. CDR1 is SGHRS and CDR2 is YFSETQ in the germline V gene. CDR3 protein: CASSLPRGLGTDTQYF. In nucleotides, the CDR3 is TGCGCCAGCAGCTTACCCAGGGGCTTGGGCACAGATACGCAGTATTTT.

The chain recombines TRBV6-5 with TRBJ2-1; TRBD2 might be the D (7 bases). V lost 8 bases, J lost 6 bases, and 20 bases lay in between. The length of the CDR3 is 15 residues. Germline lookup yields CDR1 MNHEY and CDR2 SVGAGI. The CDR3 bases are TGTGCCAGCGGTGGGGGCTCAGCGGGGTTCAATGAGCAGTTCTTC. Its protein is CASGGGSAGFNEQFF.

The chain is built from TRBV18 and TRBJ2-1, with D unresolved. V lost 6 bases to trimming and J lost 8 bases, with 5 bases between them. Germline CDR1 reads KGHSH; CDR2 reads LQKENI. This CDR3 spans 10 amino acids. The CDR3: CASSSDEQFF. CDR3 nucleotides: TGTGCCAGCTCTAGTGATGAGCAGTTCTTC. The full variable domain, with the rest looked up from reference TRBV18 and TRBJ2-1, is NAGVMQNPRHLVRRRGQEARLRCSPMKGHSHVYWYRQLPEEGLKFMVYLQKENIIDESGMPKERFSAEFPKEGPSILRIQQVVRGDSAAYFCASSSDEQFFGPGTRLTVL.

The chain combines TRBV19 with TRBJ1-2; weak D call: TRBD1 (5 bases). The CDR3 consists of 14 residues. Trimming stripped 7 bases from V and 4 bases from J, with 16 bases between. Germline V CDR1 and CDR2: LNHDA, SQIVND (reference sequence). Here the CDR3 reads CASTQSGGRYGYTF. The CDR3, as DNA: TGTGCCAGTACACAAAGTGGGGGACGCTATGGCTACACCTTC.

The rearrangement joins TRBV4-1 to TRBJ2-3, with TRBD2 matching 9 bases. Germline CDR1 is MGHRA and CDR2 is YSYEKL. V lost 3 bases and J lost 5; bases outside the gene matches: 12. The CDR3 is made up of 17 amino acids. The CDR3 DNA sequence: TGCGCCAGCAGCCACCCCCTCTCGGGTAGCGGGGGAGATACGCAGTATTTT. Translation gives CASSHPLSGSGGDTQYF.

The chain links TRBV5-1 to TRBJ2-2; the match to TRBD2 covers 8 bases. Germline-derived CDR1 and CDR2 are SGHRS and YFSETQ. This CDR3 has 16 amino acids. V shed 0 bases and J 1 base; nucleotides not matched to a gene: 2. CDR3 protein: CASSLGLAGNTGELFF. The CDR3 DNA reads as TGCGCCAGCAGCTTGGGCCTAGCGGGGAACACCGGGGAGCTGTTTTTT.

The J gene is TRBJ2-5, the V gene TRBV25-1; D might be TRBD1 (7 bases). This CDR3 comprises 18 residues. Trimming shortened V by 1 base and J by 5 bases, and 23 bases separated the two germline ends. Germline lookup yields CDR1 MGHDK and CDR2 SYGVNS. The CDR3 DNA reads TGTGCCAGCAGTGAATCATCGGCAGGGGGGTTCAATCTGGAGACCCAGTACTTC. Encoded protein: CASSESSAGGFNLETQYF.

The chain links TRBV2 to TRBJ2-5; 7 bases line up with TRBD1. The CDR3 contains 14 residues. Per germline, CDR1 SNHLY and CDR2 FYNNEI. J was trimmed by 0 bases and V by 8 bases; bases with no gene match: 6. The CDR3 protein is CASGDSTYQETQYF. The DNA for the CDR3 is TGTGCCAGCGGGGACAGCACGTACCAAGAGACCCAGTACTTC.

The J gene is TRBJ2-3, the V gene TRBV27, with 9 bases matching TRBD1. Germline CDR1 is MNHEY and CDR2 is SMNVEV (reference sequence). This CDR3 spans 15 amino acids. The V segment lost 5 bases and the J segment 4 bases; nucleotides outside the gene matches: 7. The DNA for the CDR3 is TGTGCCAGCAGTACGACAGGGGGTAGGTCAGATACGCAGTATTTT. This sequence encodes CASSTTGGRSDTQYF.

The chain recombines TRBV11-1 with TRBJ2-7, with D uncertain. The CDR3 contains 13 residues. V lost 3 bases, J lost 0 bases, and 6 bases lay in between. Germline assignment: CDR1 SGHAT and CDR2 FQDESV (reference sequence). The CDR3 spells CASSFHISYEQYF. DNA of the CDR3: TGTGCCAGCAGCTTTCACATCTCCTACGAGCAGTACTTC.

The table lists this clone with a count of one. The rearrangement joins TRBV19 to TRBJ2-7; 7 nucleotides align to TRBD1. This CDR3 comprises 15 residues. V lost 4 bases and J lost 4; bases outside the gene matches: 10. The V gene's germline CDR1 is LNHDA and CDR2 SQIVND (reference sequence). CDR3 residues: CASSTQQGNPYEQYF. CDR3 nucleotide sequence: TGTGCCAGTAGTACCCAACAGGGGAATCCTTACGAGCAGTACTTC.

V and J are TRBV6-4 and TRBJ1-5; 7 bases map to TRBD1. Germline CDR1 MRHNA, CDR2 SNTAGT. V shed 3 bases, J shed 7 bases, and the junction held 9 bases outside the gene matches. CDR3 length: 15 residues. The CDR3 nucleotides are TGTGCCAGCAGTGAAATAGGGGGCGCCGGGCAGCCCCAGCATTTT. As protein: CASSEIGGAGQPQHF.

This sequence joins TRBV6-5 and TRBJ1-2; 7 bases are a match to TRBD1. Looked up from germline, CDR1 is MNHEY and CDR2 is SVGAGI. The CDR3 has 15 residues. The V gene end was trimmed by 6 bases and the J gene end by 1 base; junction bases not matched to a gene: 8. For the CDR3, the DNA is TGTGCCAGCAGCTCGACAGGGATGGGTAACTATGGCTACACCTTC. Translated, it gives CASSSTGMGNYGYTF.

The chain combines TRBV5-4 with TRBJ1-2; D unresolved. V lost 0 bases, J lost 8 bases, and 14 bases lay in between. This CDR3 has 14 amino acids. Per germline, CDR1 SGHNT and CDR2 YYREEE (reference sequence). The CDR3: CASSLGSGLLGYTF. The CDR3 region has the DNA TGTGCCAGCAGCTTGGGCTCAGGCCTTTTGGGCTACACCTTC.

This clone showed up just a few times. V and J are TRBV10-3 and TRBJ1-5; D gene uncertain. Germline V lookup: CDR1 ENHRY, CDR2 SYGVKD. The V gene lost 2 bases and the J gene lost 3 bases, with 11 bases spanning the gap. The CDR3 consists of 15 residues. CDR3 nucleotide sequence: TGTGCCATCAGTGAGGCGCCAGGCCTCAATCAGCCCCAGCATTTT. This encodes CAISEAPGLNQPQHF.

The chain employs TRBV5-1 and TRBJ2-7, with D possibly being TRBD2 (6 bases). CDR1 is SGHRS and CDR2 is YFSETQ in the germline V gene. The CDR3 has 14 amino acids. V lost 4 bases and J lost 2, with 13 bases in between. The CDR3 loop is CASSPSAYAYEQYF. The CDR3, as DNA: TGCGCCAGCAGCCCTAGCGCGTATGCCTACGAGCAGTACTTC. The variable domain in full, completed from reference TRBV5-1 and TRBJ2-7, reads KAGVTQTPRYLIKTRGQQVTLSCSPISGHRSVSWYQQTPGQGLQFLFEYFSETQRNKGNFPGRFSGRQFSNSRSEMNVSTLELGDSALYLCASSPSAYAYEQYFGPGTRLTVT.

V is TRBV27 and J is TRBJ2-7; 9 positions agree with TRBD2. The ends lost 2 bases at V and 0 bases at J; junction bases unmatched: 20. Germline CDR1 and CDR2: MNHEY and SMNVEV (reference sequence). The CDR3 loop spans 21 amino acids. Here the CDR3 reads CASSLVLLTSGELMSSYEQYF. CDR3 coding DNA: TGTGCCAGCAGTTTAGTACTTCTGACTAGCGGAGAGCTAATGAGCTCCTACGAGCAGTACTTC.

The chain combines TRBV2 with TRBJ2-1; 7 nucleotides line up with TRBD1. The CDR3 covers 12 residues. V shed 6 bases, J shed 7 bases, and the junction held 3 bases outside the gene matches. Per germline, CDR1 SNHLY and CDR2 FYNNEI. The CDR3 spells CASRGGRNEQFF. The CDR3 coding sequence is TGTGCCAGCAGAGGGGGCAGGAATGAGCAGTTCTTC.